This passage covers 9 T cell receptor beta chains from one sample sequenced in a study of blood T cells in healthy people across ages. Primers used in a second PCR of about 7 to 11 cycles were a sample-barcoded 5' primer and a J-beta primer mix. From the 5' RACE reads, TCRdb called clonotypes with MiXCR, one entry per CDR3 protein. The profile covers about 1.6 million distinct CDR3 sequences, with around 36% appearing a single time and approximately 10% taken by the ten largest. The material sequenced was blood. Source of these receptors: a woman between 25 and 40 years old in good health.

In regard to this clonotype: The junction does not match germline at one end; this may be a read error. The chain recombines TRBV20-1 with TRBJ1-1; D not certain. Germline V CDR1 and CDR2: DFQATT, SNEGSKA (reference sequence). This CDR3 spans 12 amino acids. CDR3 DNA sequence: TGCGGTGCTGATCGACGGTTAATTGAAGCTTTCTTT. As protein: CGADRRLIEAFF.

This clonotype was detected only once. V and J are TRBV3-1 and TRBJ2-5; possibly TRBD2 for D (5 bases). The CDR3 totals 14 residues. The germline V gene encodes CDR1 LGHDT and CDR2 YNNKEL (reference sequence). The ends were cut back, 2 bases at V and 4 bases at J, with 11 bases in the middle. The CDR3 region has the DNA TGTGCCAGCAGCCAAAACAGTGGAGGAGAGACCCAGTACTTC. Translation: CASSQNSGGETQYF.

This clonotype was counted between two and nine times. This sequence joins TRBV20-1 and TRBJ1-1; a possible D gene is TRBD1 (6 bases). The CDR3 sequence is 14 residues long. Trimming shortened V by 3 bases and J by 2 bases, and 13 bases separated the two germline ends. Germline CDR1 DFQATT, CDR2 SNEGSKA (reference sequence). CDR3 nucleotide sequence: TGCAGTGCTAGCCTAGGGGGGGGCAACACTGAAGCTTTCTTT. This sequence encodes CSASLGGGNTEAFF.

This clonotype was counted only a few times. This chain connects TRBV28 to TRBJ1-4; the match to TRBD1 covers 8 bases. With V trimmed by 5 bases and J by 2 bases, 4 bases remained unmatched. CDR3 length: 15 residues. Germline CDR1 reads MDHEN; CDR2 reads SYDVKM. The CDR3: CASSTGGMTNEKLFF. CDR3 coding DNA: TGTGCCAGCAGTACAGGGGGGATGACTAATGAAAAACTGTTTTTT. The variable domain in full, completed from reference TRBV28 and TRBJ1-4, reads DVKVTQSSRYLVKRTGEKVFLECVQDMDHENMFWYRQDPGLGLRLIYFSYDVKMKEKGDIPEGYSVSREKKERFSLILESASTNQTSMYLCASSTGGMTNEKLFFGSGTQLSVL.

Here the CDR3 DNA reads TGCGCCAGCAGTCAACCCCACCGGGACATCGACCTCTACGAGCAGTACTTC. It is translated as CASSQPHRDIDLYEQYF. This rearrangement joins TRBV4-1 to TRBJ2-7, with a tentative D call TRBD1 (6 bases). The CDR3 spans 17 residues. Germline V gene sequence: CDR1 MGHRA, CDR2 YSYEKL. Trimming cost V 6 bases and J 3 bases, with 24 bases left between them.

J is TRBJ2-1 and V is TRBV20-1; TRBD2 matches 9 bases. This CDR3 has 13 amino acids. V dropped 6 bases and J dropped 3; count of bases not matched to a gene: 3. The germline CDR1 and CDR2 sequences are DFQATT and SNEGSKA (reference sequence). The CDR3 loop is CSAVSGSYNEQFF. DNA of the CDR3: TGCAGTGCGGTTAGCGGGAGCTACAATGAGCAGTTCTTC.

The rearrangement uses TRBV5-1 and TRBJ1-1; TRBD1 aligns across 8 bases. The ends lost 2 bases at V and 8 bases at J; junction bases unmatched: 5. CDR3 size: 13 residues. Germline values: CDR1 SGHRS, CDR2 YFSETQ. CDR3 bases: TGCGCCAGCAGCTTCGACAGGGGAGGGGAAGCTTTCTTT. Translated, it gives CASSFDRGGEAFF.

V gene TRBV10-3 combines with J gene TRBJ2-3, with D hard to call. CDR1 and CDR2 (germline): ENHRY, SYGVKD. The V and J ends lost 4 bases and 3 bases respectively, with 11 bases between them. The CDR3 covers 14 residues. CDR3 sequence: CAISAVELTDTQYF. The CDR3 DNA reads TGTGCCATCAGTGCGGTGGAACTAACAGATACGCAGTATTTT.

This clonotype was observed many times. The rearrangement joins TRBV20-1 to TRBJ1-1; TRBD1 agrees at 7 bases. The length of the CDR3 is 15 residues. CDR1 and CDR2 from the germline V gene are DFQATT and SNEGSKA (reference sequence). J was trimmed by 3 bases and V by 1 base; bases with no gene match: 8. CDR3 DNA: TGCAGTGCTAGAGGGGACAGCAATATCCACACTGAAGCTTTCTTT. This sequence encodes CSARGDSNIHTEAFF.